These 23 T cell receptor beta chains were all obtained from the same sample, sequenced in a study of cytomegalovirus exposure and HLA in healthy donors. PCR primers comprised 60 Vbeta and 13 Jbeta primers. Generated by immunoSEQ multiplex PCR, the TCRdb table keeps only in-frame clones and is missing some. The sample includes 160,000 or so clones, 75% of them seen just once. Sequencing used PBMCs. Receptors originate from a female donor in good health and CMV-seronegative.

The chain employs TRBV4-1 and TRBJ2-7; TRBD2 matches 9 bases. Germline loops: CDR1 MGHRA, CDR2 YSYEKL. The trim removed 0 bases at V and 2 bases at J, leaving 5 bases unmatched. This CDR3 contains 16 residues. CDR3 loop: CASSQDRLAGPYEQYF. CDR3 DNA sequence: TGCGCCAGCAGCCAAGATAGGCTAGCGGGACCCTACGAGCAGTACTTC.

This clone has only one observation. V and J are TRBV2 and TRBJ2-7, with D possibly TRBD1 on 6 matching bases. CDR1 and CDR2 (germline): SNHLY, FYNNEI. CDR3 length: 14 residues. V lost 4 bases and J 0 bases, leaving 10 bases between the germline ends. CDR3 protein: CASSVGTLSYEQYF. The CDR3 DNA follows: TGTGCCAGCAGTGTAGGGACACTCTCCTACGAGCAGTACTTC.

The J gene is TRBJ2-7, the V gene TRBV10-3; 15 bases agree with TRBD2. This CDR3 contains 17 residues. Germline loops: CDR1 ENHRY, CDR2 SYGVKD. The trim removed 2 bases at V and 5 bases at J, leaving 7 bases unmatched. The CDR3 sequence: CAISEGLAGGARDEQYF. CDR3 sequence (DNA): TGTGCCATCAGTGAGGGACTAGCGGGGGGGGCCAGGGACGAGCAGTACTTC.

V and J are TRBV19 and TRBJ1-5, with unresolved D. V lost 0 bases and J 7 bases, leaving 7 bases between the germline ends. The CDR3 has 13 amino acids. Germline lookup yields CDR1 LNHDA and CDR2 SQIVND (reference sequence). The CDR3 region is CASSIEEAQPQHF. The CDR3 nucleotides read TGTGCCAGTAGTATAGAGGAGGCCCAGCCCCAGCATTTT.

V and J are TRBV4-2 and TRBJ2-7, with 7 bases fitting TRBD2. This CDR3 region has 16 residues. The J segment lost 3 bases and the V segment lost 3 bases, leaving 11 bases of the junction unmatched. The germline V gene has CDR1 LGHNA and CDR2 YNFKEQ. The DNA for the CDR3 is TGTGCCAGCAGCCAGGCTGTTGGGGGGGGGTTCTACGAGCAGTACTTC. This sequence encodes CASSQAVGGGFYEQYF.

This clone was detected once. The gene calls are TRBV5-1 and TRBJ1-6; D may be TRBD1 (5 bases). CDR1 is SGHRS, CDR2 YFSETQ, per germline. The CDR3 runs to 13 residues. This CDR3 reads CVRETETNSPLHF. In DNA form, the CDR3 reads TGCGTCAGAGAGACAGAGACTAATTCACCCCTCCACTTT. Combining the CDR3 with reference TRBV5-1 and TRBJ1-6 gives the whole variable domain KAGVTQTPRYLIKTRGQQVTLSCSPISGHRSVSWYQQTPGQGLQFLFEYFSETQRNKGNFPGRFSGRQFSNSRSEMNVSTLELGDSALYLCVRETETNSPLHFGNGTRLTVT.

In this sample, this clone turned up once. The chain couples TRBV18 to TRBJ1-5; D may be TRBD1 (5 bases). The length of the CDR3 is 13 residues. Trimming removed 3 bases at V and 9 bases at J, with 12 bases between. Germline CDR1 is KGHSH and CDR2 is LQKENI. The CDR3 region has the DNA TGTGCCAGCTCACCGGGGAGGGGAGGGCCCCAGCATTTT. Translated, it gives CASSPGRGGPQHF. The full variable domain, in which reference TRBV18 and TRBJ1-5 provide the parts outside the CDR3, is NAGVMQNPRHLVRRRGQEARLRCSPMKGHSHVYWYRQLPEEGLKFMVYLQKENIIDESGMPKERFSAEFPKEGPSILRIQQVVRGDSAAYFCASSPGRGGPQHFGDGTRLSIL.

This chain uses TRBV6-5 with TRBJ1-2; 8 bases map to TRBD1. The germline gives CDR1 MNHEY, CDR2 SVGAGI. J lost 6 bases, V lost 3 bases, and 6 bases had no gene match. The CDR3 consists of 14 residues. The CDR3, as DNA: TGTGCCAGCAGTTATCGTCAGGGGGCAAATGGCTACACCTTC. Protein: CASSYRQGANGYTF.

The gene calls are TRBV9 and TRBJ1-1, with a tentative D call TRBD1 (5 bases). The CDR3 totals 16 residues. V dropped 3 bases and J dropped 5 bases, with 20 bases sitting between them. Germline lookup yields CDR1 SGDLS and CDR2 YYNGEE. CDR3 sequence: CASSGPAYRPGTEAFF. The CDR3 DNA is TGTGCCAGCAGCGGACCGGCCTATCGGCCAGGGACTGAAGCTTTCTTT.

The chain has TRBV5-4 and TRBJ2-7; TRBD2 agrees at 9 bases. The CDR3 is 14 amino acids. Germline trimming cut 4 bases from V and 4 bases from J; bases unmatched to any gene: 6. Per the germline V gene, CDR1 is SGHNT and CDR2 is YYREEE (reference sequence). The CDR3 bases are TGTGCCAGCAGCCCAAGCAGCGGGAGGTACGAGCAGTACTTC. Its protein is CASSPSSGRYEQYF.

J is TRBJ1-4 and V is TRBV4-3, with TRBD1 identical over 7 bases. This CDR3 is 15 amino acids long. The V gene end was trimmed by 0 bases and the J gene end by 4 bases; junction bases not matched to a gene: 2. Germline lookup yields CDR1 LGHNA and CDR2 YSLEER. CDR3 nucleotide sequence: TGCGCCAGCAGCCAAGACCGGGACAGTAATGAAAAACTGTTTTTT. Protein product: CASSQDRDSNEKLFF.

The chain links TRBV19 to TRBJ2-3, with no clear D. The ends were cut back, 5 bases at V and 10 bases at J, with 16 bases in the middle. The germline V gene encodes CDR1 LNHDA and CDR2 SQIVND (reference sequence). This CDR3 is 13 amino acids long. The CDR3 protein is CASSFSTSAAQYF. The CDR3 bases are TGTGCCAGTAGTTTTTCGACCAGCGCGGCGCAGTATTTT.

V is TRBV10-3 and J is TRBJ2-6, with TRBD1 matching over 7 bases. Trimming cost V 6 bases and J 4 bases; bases outside gene matches: 12. Germline lookup yields CDR1 ENHRY and CDR2 SYGVKD. The CDR3 sequence is 17 residues long. CDR3: CAISGTLTGVGANVLTF. CDR3 nucleotides: TGTGCCATCAGCGGAACCCTTACAGGGGTAGGGGCCAACGTCCTGACTTTC.

The V and J genes are TRBV28 and TRBJ1-2; the D is unclear. The CDR3 spans 14 residues. Germline V gene sequence: CDR1 MDHEN, CDR2 SYDVKM. Trimming stripped 6 bases from V and 2 bases from J, with 13 bases between. The CDR3 DNA is TGTGCCAGCAGCCCCACCGGGAGCAACTATGGCTACACCTTC. Protein: CASSPTGSNYGYTF.

This clone was observed a handful of times. The rearrangement links TRBV2 to TRBJ2-1; D may be TRBD1 (6 bases). Germline CDR1 SNHLY, CDR2 FYNNEI. This CDR3 contains 12 residues. The germline V and J ends were trimmed by 6 bases and 14 bases, with 17 bases remaining between them. The CDR3 sequence is CASRTEGVYEFF. The CDR3 DNA reads as TGTGCCAGCAGGACCGAGGGGGTGTATGAGTTCTTC.

The gene calls are TRBV28 and TRBJ1-2, with TRBD1 identical over 8 bases. V lost 6 bases, J lost 0 bases, and 18 bases stayed unmatched. From germline, CDR1 is MDHEN and CDR2 SYDVKM. This CDR3 region has 19 residues. The CDR3 nucleotides are TGTGCCAGCAGGGGCTCCTTAGGGACAGGAGGAGATTCTAACTATGGCTACACCTTC. Its protein product is CASRGSLGTGGDSNYGYTF.

The genes are TRBV5-8 and TRBJ2-7; 8 bases match TRBD1. The junction had 6 bases not matched to a gene; V was cut back by 0 bases and J by 4 bases. Germline V CDR1 and CDR2: SGHTS, YDEGEE. The CDR3 sequence is 15 residues long. The CDR3 coding sequence is TGTGCCAGCAGCTTGGCAAGGACAGGGCGATACGAGCAGTACTTC. Encoded protein: CASSLARTGRYEQYF.

The chain employs TRBV7-9 and TRBJ2-7, with D maybe TRBD1 (6 bases). V lost 5 bases, J lost 4 bases, and 18 bases lay in between. This CDR3 has 15 residues. Germline CDR1 is SEHNR and CDR2 is FQNEAQ (reference sequence). CDR3 coding DNA: TGTGCCAGCAGCCCCAAGGACAGAAGGACTTACGAGCAGTACTTC. Protein sequence: CASSPKDRRTYEQYF.

This chain joins TRBV7-9 and TRBJ1-1, with 7 bases identical to TRBD1. V lost 5 bases, J lost 9 bases, and 12 bases stayed unmatched. Germline V gene data show CDR1 as SEHNR and CDR2 as FQNEAQ (reference sequence). The CDR3 extends over 14 amino acids. The CDR3 sequence: CASSPQDRLYQAFF. CDR3 bases: TGTGCCAGCAGCCCCCAGGACAGGCTCTACCAAGCTTTCTTT.

The CDR3 protein is CASSLAAGTSGEQYF. The CDR3 DNA reads TGTGCCAGCAGCTTAGCAGCAGGGACATCTGGCGAGCAGTACTTC. The chain carries TRBV7-2 and TRBJ2-7, with D tentatively TRBD1 (6 bases). Trimming cost V 0 bases and J 6 bases, with 15 bases left between them. Germline CDR1 reads SGHTA; CDR2 reads FQGNSA. The CDR3 length is 15 residues.

This clone was detected only a few times. The V gene is TRBV10-3, the J gene TRBJ2-5; maybe TRBD1 (7 bases). V shed 10 bases and J shed 3 bases, with 15 bases lying between them. The germline gives CDR1 ENHRY, CDR2 SYGVKD. This CDR3 has 13 amino acids. CDR3 in amino acids: CATGGGREETQYF. For the CDR3, the DNA is TGTGCCACTGGAGGGGGCAGGGAAGAGACCCAGTACTTC.

The chain carries TRBV4-3 and TRBJ1-3, with D unclear. Germline lookup yields CDR1 LGHNA and CDR2 YSLEER. V lost 1 base and J lost 4, with 5 bases in between. The CDR3 has 13 residues. The CDR3 DNA sequence: TGCGCCAGCAGCCAAGCCAGGGGAAACACCATATATTTT. As protein: CASSQARGNTIYF.

This clone occurred a few times. The gene calls are TRBV27 and TRBJ1-6; the D gene is possibly TRBD1 (6 bases). Deletions cut 4 bases from V and 12 bases from J, with 16 bases between. Germline values: CDR1 MNHEY, CDR2 SMNVEV (reference sequence). CDR3 length: 14 residues. The CDR3 region has the DNA TGTGCCAGCAGTTCAAGCGTCACAGGGCTACCCCTCCACTTT. Translation: CASSSSVTGLPLHF.